The source of this T cell receptor beta chain is a study of cytomegalovirus exposure and HLA in healthy donors. Study-wide points: Most subjects' HLA-A and HLA-B alleles were reportedly predicted from TCR beta sequences.

Trimming took 4 bases from V and 4 from J, leaving 18 bases between them. The germline CDR1 and CDR2 sequences are LNHDA and SQIVND (reference sequence). This CDR3 contains 16 residues. 60 Vbeta and 13 Jbeta primers were used in PCR. Generated by immunoSEQ multiplex PCR, the TCRdb table keeps only in-frame clones and is missing some. The sample has 170,000 or so clones; 80% to 85% are singletons. Concerning this clone: Antigen: not known.

Sequenced sample: PBMCs. This clonotype was sampled from a man between 50 and 59 years old in good health and CMV-seronegative. The rearrangement uses TRBV19 and TRBJ2-3; TRBD1 might be the D (6 bases). CDR3 DNA: TGTGCCAGTAGTAAATTGTCAGGGGTTAGGTCAGATACGCAGTATTTT. The encoded protein is CASSKLSGVRSDTQYF.